A single sample gave rise to the 14 T cell receptor beta chains below, sequenced in a study of post-analysis software for immune sequencing data. Whole-study findings and limits: Five or six TRBV segments (TRBV5-6, TRBV5-1 and TRBV20-1 among them) occurred more frequently in patients than in controls.

Antigens for these TCRs are unknown. TCR beta libraries were prepared from cDNA with unique molecular identifiers. Each CDR3 protein is one row after TCRdb ran MiXCR on the PCR reads. The sample has hundreds of thousands of distinct CDR3 sequences; approximately 53% are singletons. Material: blood. These receptors were taken from a girl aged 10 to 17 with multiple sclerosis.

This clonotype was recorded only once. This sequence joins TRBV20-1 and TRBJ1-1; the D is unclear. V lost 0 bases and J 0 bases, leaving 11 bases between the germline ends. The CDR3 totals 15 residues. Germline V gene sequence: CDR1 DFQATT, CDR2 SNEGSKA (reference sequence). The CDR3 DNA is TGCAGTGCTAGAGACAGAAACGGAATGAACACTGAAGCTTTCTTT. This translates into CSARDRNGMNTEAFF.

V and J are TRBV3-1 and TRBJ2-1, with 9 bases lining up with TRBD1. Germline V gene data show CDR1 as LGHDT and CDR2 as YNNKEL (reference sequence). The V gene end was trimmed by 4 bases and the J gene end by 14 bases; junction bases not matched to a gene: 6. CDR3 length: 12 residues. CDR3 DNA sequence: TGTGCCAGCAGCCTTGACCGGGACAGGGAGTTCTTC. As protein: CASSLDRDREFF.

This chain uses TRBV29-1 with TRBJ2-5; D unresolved. CDR1 and CDR2 from the germline V gene are SQVTM and ANQGSEA. The ends were cut back, 2 bases at V and 3 bases at J, with 10 bases in the middle. The CDR3 extends over 13 amino acids. This CDR3 is CSVEPVGKETQYF. CDR3 DNA sequence: TGCAGCGTTGAACCTGTCGGTAAAGAGACCCAGTACTTC.

V is TRBV25-1 and J is TRBJ2-5; 9 nucleotides line up with TRBD1. Germline V CDR1 and CDR2: MGHDK, SYGVNS. V was pared by 4 bases and J by 5 bases, with 2 bases of the junction left unmatched. The CDR3 length is 13 residues. CDR3 sequence: CASSGTGAETQYF. CDR3 DNA: TGTGCCAGCAGTGGGACAGGGGCCGAGACCCAGTACTTC.

V gene TRBV20-1 combines with J gene TRBJ2-5; D not resolved. V lost 2 bases and J lost 4, with 11 bases in between. This CDR3 has 13 residues. Germline V gene sequence: CDR1 DFQATT, CDR2 SNEGSKA (reference sequence). CDR3 protein: CSARSGNRETQYF. CDR3 in DNA: TGCAGTGCTAGATCTGGGAATAGAGAGACCCAGTACTTC.

This clonotype appeared a few times. The chain is built from TRBV6-1 and TRBJ1-5; 7 bases align to TRBD1. The V and J ends lost 5 bases and 1 base, in that order; junction bases with no gene match: 8. The CDR3 has 16 residues. Per germline, CDR1 MNHNS and CDR2 SASEGT. CDR3 amino acids: CASSRDRVGSNQPQHF. The CDR3 nucleotides are TGTGCCAGCAGTAGAGACAGGGTTGGAAGCAATCAGCCCCAGCATTTT.

A few counts support this clonotype. The CDR3 protein is CSAYGFVLNTEAFF. The DNA for the CDR3 is TGCAGTGCTTATGGATTCGTCCTGAACACTGAAGCTTTCTTT. J is TRBJ1-1 and V is TRBV20-1; D remains unclear. CDR1 DFQATT and CDR2 SNEGSKA come from the germline V gene (reference sequence). Trimming shortened V by 5 bases and J by 0 bases, and 13 bases separated the two germline ends. This CDR3 is 14 amino acids long.

The V call is TRBV7-2, the J call TRBJ2-3; 8 bases align to TRBD2. CDR3 size: 16 residues. Germline assignment: CDR1 SGHTA and CDR2 FQGNSA. V dropped 1 base and J dropped 2; count of bases not matched to a gene: 5. This chain's CDR3 is CASSLEGGGFTDTQYF. The DNA of the CDR3 is TGTGCCAGCAGCTTAGAGGGCGGGGGGTTCACAGATACGCAGTATTTT. Full variable domain (missing parts from reference TRBV7-2 and TRBJ2-3): GAGVSQSPSNKVTEKGKDVELRCDPISGHTALYWYRQSLGQGLEFLIYFQGNSAPDKSGLPSDRFSAERTGGSVSTLTIQRTQQEDSAVYLCASSLEGGGFTDTQYFGPGTRLTVL.

In regard to this clonotype: One junction end disagrees with the germline gene, perhaps due to a read error. CDR3 nucleotides: TGCAGTGTTAGAGAGGGGGGTAACTATGGCTACACCTTC. Translating it yields CSVREGGNYGYTF. This chain links TRBV20-1 with TRBJ1-2; tentatively, D is TRBD1 (6 bases). Looked up from germline, CDR1 is DFQATT and CDR2 is SNEGSKA (reference sequence). This CDR3 contains 13 residues.

This clonotype was detected a few times. The V call is TRBV20-1, the J call TRBJ1-2, with TRBD1 matching 11 bases. V trimming: 3 bases; J trimming: 3 bases; junction bases outside the gene matches: 3. The CDR3 runs to 14 residues. CDR1 and CDR2 from the germline V gene are DFQATT and SNEGSKA (reference sequence). The CDR3 protein is CSASGDRGDYGYTF. The CDR3 DNA sequence: TGCAGTGCTAGTGGGGACAGGGGGGACTATGGCTACACCTTC.

This clonotype was detected only a few times. V is TRBV13 and J is TRBJ2-5; no definite D call. This CDR3 contains 13 residues. V lost 5 bases and J lost 1, with 8 bases in between. Germline CDR1 PRHDT, CDR2 FYEKMQ (reference sequence). The chain's CDR3 is CASSGEGQETQYF. The DNA for the CDR3 is TGTGCCAGCAGCGGCGAAGGCCAAGAGACCCAGTACTTC.

This clonotype was counted a few times. The V gene is TRBV15, the J gene TRBJ2-1; D is undetermined. The germline gives CDR1 LNHNV, CDR2 YYDKDF (reference sequence). CDR3 length: 15 residues. V was clipped by 1 base and J by 6 bases, with 13 bases between them. The CDR3 DNA reads TGTGCCACCAGCAGAGCAGAGCCTCGGGCCAATGAGCAGTTCTTC. It specifies CATSRAEPRANEQFF.

The rearrangement joins TRBV12-3 or TRBV12-4 to TRBJ2-3, with a possible D match to TRBD2 (5 bases). This CDR3 has 16 amino acids. Trimming stripped 6 bases from V and 0 bases from J, with 16 bases between. For the CDR3, the DNA is TGTGCCAGCAGCCTTCTATCGGGATCTAGCACAGATACGCAGTATTTT. Protein sequence: CASSLLSGSSTDTQYF.

The V gene is TRBV9, the J gene TRBJ1-2; D unclear. The CDR3 length is 14 residues. Germline V gene lookup returns CDR1 SGDLS and CDR2 YYNGEE. Trimming removed 3 bases from V and 0 bases from J, with 9 bases in between. The CDR3 region has the DNA TGTGCCAGCAGCGCCGCGGCAGCTAACTATGGCTACACCTTC. It translates to CASSAAAANYGYTF.